These 13 T cell receptor beta chains were all obtained from the same sample, sequenced in a study of OX40 agonist ivuxolimab in advanced cancers. Method: immunoSEQ multiplex PCR; TCRdb's copy keeps in-frame clones and lacks some. The sample has fewer than 85,000 clones, roughly 92% seen once. Sequencing used CD4+ or CD8+ T cells sorted from blood, obtained in a trial of the OX40 agonist ivuxolimab. Receptor source: an adult with an advanced solid tumor such as melanoma, head and neck, liver or kidney cancer.

V gene TRBV19 combines with J gene TRBJ2-3; D might be TRBD1 (6 bases). This CDR3 contains 16 residues. Trimming stripped 7 bases from V and 3 bases from J, with 20 bases between. From germline, CDR1 is LNHDA and CDR2 SQIVND (reference sequence). The CDR3 here is CASTDGQFGWTDTQYF. CDR3 in DNA: TGTGCCAGTACCGACGGACAGTTCGGGTGGACAGATACGCAGTATTTT.

This chain joins TRBV6-5 and TRBJ2-3; TRBD1 matches 7 bases. Looked up from germline, CDR1 is MNHEY and CDR2 is SVGAGI. J was trimmed by 6 bases and V by 6 bases; bases with no gene match: 6. CDR3 length equals 13 residues. CDR3 nucleotide sequence: TGTGCCAGCAGACCGACAGGGTTGGATACGCAGTATTTT. This codes for CASRPTGLDTQYF.

CDR3 nucleotide sequence: TGCGCCAGCAGCACCACGCCAGGGCCTCCGAAAGCTTTCTTT. It translates to CASSTTPGPPKAFF. The genes are TRBV5-1 and TRBJ1-1; a possible D gene is TRBD1 (5 bases). The CDR3 loop spans 14 amino acids. Trimming stripped 4 bases from V and 9 bases from J, with 19 bases between. The germline V gene has CDR1 SGHRS and CDR2 YFSETQ.

This chain links TRBV7-9 with TRBJ2-3, with 7 bases identical to TRBD1. The CDR3 extends over 17 amino acids. V shed 3 bases and J 1 base; nucleotides not matched to a gene: 10. Germline V gene lookup returns CDR1 SEHNR and CDR2 FQNEAQ (reference sequence). Written as DNA, the CDR3 is TGTGCCAGCAGCTTTGAGGGGGCTAGCCGAGGCACAGATACGCAGTATTTT. Translated, it gives CASSFEGASRGTDTQYF.

This rearrangement joins TRBV7-9 to TRBJ1-3; a weak D match, TRBD1 (5 bases). CDR1 is SEHNR and CDR2 is FQNEAQ in the germline V gene (reference sequence). CDR3 size: 15 residues. With 5 bases removed from V and 6 bases from J, the gap between germline ends came to 17 bases. The CDR3 here is CASSRNPGMENTIYF. DNA of the CDR3: TGTGCCAGCAGCCGTAACCCAGGGATGGAAAACACCATATATTTT.

V usage is TRBV18 and J usage is TRBJ2-1; the match to TRBD1 covers 8 bases. Trimming took 3 bases from V and 0 from J; bases not matched to a gene: 7. From germline, CDR1 is KGHSH and CDR2 LQKENI. The CDR3 extends over 17 amino acids. The CDR3 protein is CASSPAVGQVSYNEQFF. CDR3 coding DNA: TGTGCCAGCTCACCGGCGGTGGGACAGGTCTCCTACAATGAGCAGTTCTTC.

V and J are TRBV5-4 and TRBJ2-1; 9 positions agree with TRBD2. V lost 1 base to trimming and J lost 8 bases; unmatched junction nucleotides: 7. CDR3 length: 15 amino acids. Germline values: CDR1 SGHNT, CDR2 YYREEE (reference sequence). The CDR3 loop is CASSLSSGEMYEQFF. The CDR3 bases are TGTGCCAGCAGCTTGTCTAGCGGGGAAATGTATGAGCAGTTCTTC.

Worth noting for this clone: Different DNA sequences within this sample yield the same CDR3. This chain links TRBV18 with TRBJ1-4, with a tentative D call TRBD1 (5 bases). Germline CDR1 and CDR2: KGHSH and LQKENI. This CDR3 has 14 residues. Deletions cut 3 bases from V and 2 bases from J, with 7 bases between. CDR3 sequence: CASSPRGTNEKLFF. The CDR3, as DNA: TGTGCCAGCTCACCCCGGGGCACTAATGAAAAACTGTTTTTT. The complete variable domain, with remaining parts taken from reference TRBV18 and TRBJ1-4, reads NAGVMQNPRHLVRRRGQEARLRCSPMKGHSHVYWYRQLPEEGLKFMVYLQKENIIDESGMPKERFSAEFPKEGPSILRIQQVVRGDSAAYFCASSPRGTNEKLFFGSGTQLSVL.

This chain links TRBV28 with TRBJ2-5; tentatively, D is TRBD1 or TRBD2 (5 bases each). The end of the DNA fits TRBJ2-7 better, so the J call may be wrong. Germline CDR1 reads MDHEN; CDR2 reads SYDVKM. The CDR3 runs to 13 residues. The CDR3 reads CASRSPGPYEQYF. Written as DNA, the CDR3 is TGTGCCAGCAGATCCCCGGGGCCCTACGAGCAGTACTTC.

V usage is TRBV19 and J usage is TRBJ1-4; the match to TRBD1 covers 7 bases. Germline CDR1 and CDR2: LNHDA and SQIVND (reference sequence). CDR3 length: 15 amino acids. Trimming cost V 8 bases and J 5 bases; bases outside gene matches: 11. The CDR3 DNA reads TGTGCCAGTCGACCAACAGGGGCGGGAAATGAAAAACTGTTTTTT. It encodes CASRPTGAGNEKLFF.

This sequence joins TRBV7-2 and TRBJ2-5; 8 bases align to TRBD2. This CDR3 contains 15 residues. V lost 2 bases and J lost 0; bases outside the gene matches: 2. Germline lookup yields CDR1 SGHTA and CDR2 FQGNSA. The CDR3 DNA reads TGTGCCAGCAGCTTACAAGCGGGGGACCAAGAGACCCAGTACTTC. Its protein product is CASSLQAGDQETQYF. The entire variable domain, with the rest obtained from reference TRBV7-2 and TRBJ2-5, is as follows: GAGVSQSPSNKVTEKGKDVELRCDPISGHTALYWYRQSLGQGLEFLIYFQGNSAPDKSGLPSDRFSAERTGGSVSTLTIQRTQQEDSAVYLCASSLQAGDQETQYFGPGTRLLVL.

This rearrangement joins TRBV6-5 to TRBJ1-6; unclear D gene. The CDR3 covers 14 residues. V lost 6 bases and J lost 6, with 12 bases in between. The germline V gene has CDR1 MNHEY and CDR2 SVGAGI. This chain's CDR3 is CASRRTQVNSPLHF. The CDR3 bases are TGTGCCAGCAGACGGACCCAGGTTAATTCACCCCTCCACTTT.

The chain carries TRBV19 and TRBJ2-1, with 12 bases lining up with TRBD2. The length of the CDR3 is 15 residues. CDR1 LNHDA and CDR2 SQIVND come from the germline V gene (reference sequence). Unmatched junction bases numbered 11, after V lost 7 bases and J lost 10 bases. In DNA, the CDR3 is TGTGCCAGTAACCCGACTAGCGGGAGTTTTAGGGAGCAGTTCTTC. Residues: CASNPTSGSFREQFF.